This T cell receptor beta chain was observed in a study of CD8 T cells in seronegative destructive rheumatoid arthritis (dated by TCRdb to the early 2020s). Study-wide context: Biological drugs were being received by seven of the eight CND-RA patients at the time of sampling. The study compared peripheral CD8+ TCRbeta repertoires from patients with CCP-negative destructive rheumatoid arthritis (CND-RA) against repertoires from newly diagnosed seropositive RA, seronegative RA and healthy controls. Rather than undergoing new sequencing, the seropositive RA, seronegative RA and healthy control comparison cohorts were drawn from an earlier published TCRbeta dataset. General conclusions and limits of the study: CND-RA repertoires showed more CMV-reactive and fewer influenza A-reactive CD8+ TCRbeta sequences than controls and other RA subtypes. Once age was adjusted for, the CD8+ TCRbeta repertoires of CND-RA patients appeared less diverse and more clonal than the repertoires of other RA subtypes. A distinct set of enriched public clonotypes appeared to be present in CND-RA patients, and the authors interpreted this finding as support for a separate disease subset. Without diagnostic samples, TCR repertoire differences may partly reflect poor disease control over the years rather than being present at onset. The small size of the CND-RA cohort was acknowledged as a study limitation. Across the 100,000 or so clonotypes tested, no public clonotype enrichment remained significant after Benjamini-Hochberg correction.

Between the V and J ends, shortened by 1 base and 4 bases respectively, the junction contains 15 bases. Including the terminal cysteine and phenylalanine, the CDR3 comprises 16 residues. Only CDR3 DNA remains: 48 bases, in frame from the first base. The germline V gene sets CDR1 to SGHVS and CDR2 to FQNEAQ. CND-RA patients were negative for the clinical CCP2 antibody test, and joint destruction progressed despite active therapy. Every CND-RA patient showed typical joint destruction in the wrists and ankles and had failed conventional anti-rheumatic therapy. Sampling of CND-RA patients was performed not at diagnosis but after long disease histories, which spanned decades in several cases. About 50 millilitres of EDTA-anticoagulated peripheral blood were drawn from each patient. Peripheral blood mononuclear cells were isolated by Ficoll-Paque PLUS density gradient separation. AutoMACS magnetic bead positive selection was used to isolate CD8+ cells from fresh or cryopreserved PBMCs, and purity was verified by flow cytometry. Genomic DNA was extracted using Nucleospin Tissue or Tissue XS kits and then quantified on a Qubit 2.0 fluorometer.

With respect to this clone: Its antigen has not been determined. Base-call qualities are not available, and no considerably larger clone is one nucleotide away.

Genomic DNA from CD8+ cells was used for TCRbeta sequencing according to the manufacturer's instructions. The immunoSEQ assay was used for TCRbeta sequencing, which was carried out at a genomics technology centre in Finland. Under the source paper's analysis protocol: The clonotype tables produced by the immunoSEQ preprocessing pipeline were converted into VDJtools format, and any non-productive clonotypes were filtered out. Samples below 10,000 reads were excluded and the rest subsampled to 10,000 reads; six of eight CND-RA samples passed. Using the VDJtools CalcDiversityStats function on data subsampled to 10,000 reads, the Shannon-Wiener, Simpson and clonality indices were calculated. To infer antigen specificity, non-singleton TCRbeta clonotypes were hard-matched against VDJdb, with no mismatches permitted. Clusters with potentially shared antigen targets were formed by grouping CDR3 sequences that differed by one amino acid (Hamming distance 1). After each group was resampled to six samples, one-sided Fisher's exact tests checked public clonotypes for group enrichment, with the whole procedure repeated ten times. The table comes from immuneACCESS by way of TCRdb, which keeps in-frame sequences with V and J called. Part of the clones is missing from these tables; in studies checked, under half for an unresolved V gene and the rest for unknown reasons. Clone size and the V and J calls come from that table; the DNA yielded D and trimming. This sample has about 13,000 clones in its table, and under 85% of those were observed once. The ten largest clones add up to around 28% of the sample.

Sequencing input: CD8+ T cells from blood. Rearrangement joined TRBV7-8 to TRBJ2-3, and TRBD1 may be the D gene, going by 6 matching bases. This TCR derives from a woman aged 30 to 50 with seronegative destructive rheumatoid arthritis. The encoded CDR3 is CASSLEAGVVADTQYF. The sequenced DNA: TGTGCCAGCAGCTTAGAGGCAGGGGTGGTAGCAGATACGCAGTATTTT.